This record covers a single TCR beta chain. Other DNA sequences from this sample encode an identical CDR3 as well. The data derive from a study of shared clonotypes between healthy human individuals. CD45RA+ naive and CD45RA-negative memory subsets were separated from CD4+ cells. Assay execution proceeded at the deep level. As processed by the authors: ImmunoSEQ junction-only sequences lacked quality scores, so their filtering differed. The data were produced by immunoSEQ multiplex PCR, yet TCRdb's version contains in-frame clones alone and is incomplete. V, J and clone size derive from that table, while D and trimming were established from the DNA sequence. Of 400,000 to 600,000 clones in the sample, about 96% were seen once. V was trimmed by 5 bases and J by 4 bases, leaving 11 bases between them. Germline V gene lookup returns CDR1 LNHDA and CDR2 SQIVND (reference sequence). This CDR3 region has 13 residues.

The sample consisted of naive CD4+ T cells sorted from blood. The subset denotes: CD45RA+ positively selected. This TCR came from a woman aged 30 to 39 in good health. The chain employs TRBV19 and TRBJ1-2, with D perhaps TRBD1 (5 bases). The CDR3 nucleotides are TGTGCCAGTAGTGTTGACAGATCCTATGGCTACACCTTC. It encodes CASSVDRSYGYTF.